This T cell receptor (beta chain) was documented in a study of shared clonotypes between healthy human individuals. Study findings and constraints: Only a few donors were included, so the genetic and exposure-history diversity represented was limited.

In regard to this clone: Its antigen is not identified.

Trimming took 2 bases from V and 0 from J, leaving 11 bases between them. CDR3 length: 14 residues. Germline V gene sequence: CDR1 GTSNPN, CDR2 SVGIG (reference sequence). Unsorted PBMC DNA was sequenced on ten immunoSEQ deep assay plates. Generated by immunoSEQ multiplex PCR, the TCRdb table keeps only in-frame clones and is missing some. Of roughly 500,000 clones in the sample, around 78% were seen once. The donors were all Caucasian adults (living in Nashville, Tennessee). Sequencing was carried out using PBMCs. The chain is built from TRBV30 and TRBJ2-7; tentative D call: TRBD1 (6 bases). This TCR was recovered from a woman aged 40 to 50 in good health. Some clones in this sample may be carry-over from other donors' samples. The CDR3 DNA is TGTGCCTGGAGTCCAGGGACAATCTCCTACGAGCAGTACTTC. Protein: CAWSPGTISYEQYF.